This T cell receptor (beta chain) originates from a study of cytomegalovirus exposure and HLA in healthy donors. General study findings and limits: Presence/absence analysis assumed near-uniform sequencing depth across donors. At a 0.05 false discovery rate, a later analysis found approximately 17,000 TCR beta sequences to be associated with HLA alleles. In a later analysis, HLA-C alleles had the fewest associated TCRs, DRB1 alleles the most. The availability of immune exposure information extended only to CMV serostatus.

PCR amplification relied on 60 Vbeta primers (plus 13 Jbeta primers). Generated by immunoSEQ multiplex PCR, the TCRdb table keeps only in-frame clones and is missing some. This sample lists approximately 50,000 clones; its ten largest clones have around 11%. This CDR3 contains 14 residues. In germline, CDR1 is MDHEN, CDR2 SYDVKM. The V end was cut by 9 bases, the J end by 3 bases, with 14 bases between. Turning to this clone: Its antigen is not known.

Input material: PBMCs. The rearrangement joins TRBV28 to TRBJ1-4; no clear D gene. This clonotype originated in a man aged 18 to 29 in good health and CMV-seropositive. The CDR3 is CASGLEGANEKLFF. As DNA, the CDR3 is TGTGCCAGTGGCCTAGAGGGAGCTAATGAAAAACTGTTTTTT.